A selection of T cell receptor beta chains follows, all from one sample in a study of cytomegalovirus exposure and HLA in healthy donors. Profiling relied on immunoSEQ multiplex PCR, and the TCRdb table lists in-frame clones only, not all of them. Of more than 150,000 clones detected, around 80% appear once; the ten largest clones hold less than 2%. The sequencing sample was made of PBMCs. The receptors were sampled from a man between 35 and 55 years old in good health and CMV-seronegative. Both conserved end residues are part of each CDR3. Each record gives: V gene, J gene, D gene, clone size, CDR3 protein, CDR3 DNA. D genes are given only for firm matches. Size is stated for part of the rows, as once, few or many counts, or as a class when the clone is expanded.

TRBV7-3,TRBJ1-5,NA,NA,CASSPASVCSFLFYSNQPQHF,TGTGCCAGCAGCCCCGCGTCCGTTTGCTCTTTTTTATTTTATAGCAATCAGCCCCAGCATTTT
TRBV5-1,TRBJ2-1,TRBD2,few,CASSSGLAATKSSYNEQFF,TGCGCCAGCAGCTCGGGACTAGCGGCGACCAAAAGCTCCTACAATGAGCAGTTCTTC
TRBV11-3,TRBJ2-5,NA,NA,CASSFPGEGTQYF,TGTGCCAGCAGCTTTCCAGGGGAAGGGACCCAGTACTTC
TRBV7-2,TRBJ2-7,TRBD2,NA,CASSLVPAGGGPDEQYF,TGTGCCAGCAGCTTAGTCCCCGCGGGAGGAGGCCCCGACGAGCAGTACTTC
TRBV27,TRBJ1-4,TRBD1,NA,CASRNKDRRSEKLFF,TGTGCCAGCAGAAATAAGGACAGGAGAAGTGAAAAACTGTTTTTT
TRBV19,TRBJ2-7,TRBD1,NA,CASSKGAGVYYEQYF,TGTGCCAGTAGTAAGGGGGCGGGTGTGTACTACGAGCAGTACTTC
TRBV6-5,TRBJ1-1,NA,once,CASSSPARLETEAFF,TGTGCCAGCAGCTCACCCGCGAGGTTAGAGACTGAAGCTTTCTTT
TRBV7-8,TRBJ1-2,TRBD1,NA,CASSLATGGEGGGYTF,TGTGCCAGCAGCTTAGCGACAGGGGGCGAAGGGGGAGGCTACACCTTC
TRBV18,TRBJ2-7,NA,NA,CASSPGQSYEQYF,TGTGCCAGCTCACCGGGACAATCCTACGAGCAGTACTTC
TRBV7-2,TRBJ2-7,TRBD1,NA,CASSSRDRGSSYEQYF,TGTGCCAGCAGCTCCCGGGACAGGGGTAGCTCCTACGAGCAGTACTTC
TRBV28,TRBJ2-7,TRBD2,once,CASSSGGPRNEQYF,TGTGCCAGCAGCTCGGGAGGGCCGCGTAACGAGCAGTACTTC
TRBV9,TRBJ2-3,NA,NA,CASSVEKRQTDTQYF,TGTGCCAGCAGCGTAGAAAAGCGGCAGACAGATACGCAGTATTTT
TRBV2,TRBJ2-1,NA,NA,CASRRTDYYNEQFF,TGTGCCAGCAGAAGGACAGACTACTACAATGAGCAGTTCTTC
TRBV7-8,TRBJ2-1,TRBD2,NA,CASSLGGASGMAEQFF,TGTGCCAGCAGCTTAGGAGGGGCTAGCGGGATGGCTGAGCAGTTCTTC
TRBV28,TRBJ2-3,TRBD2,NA,CASSVAGLAGGTDTQYF,TGTGCCAGCAGTGTAGCGGGACTAGCGGGGGGAACAGATACGCAGTATTTT
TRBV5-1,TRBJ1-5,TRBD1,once,CASSWGQSNQPQHF,TGCGCCAGCAGCTGGGGACAGAGCAATCAGCCCCAGCATTTT
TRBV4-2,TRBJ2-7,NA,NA,CASSQDRVYYEQYF,TGTGCCAGCAGCCAAGATAGAGTATACTACGAGCAGTACTTC
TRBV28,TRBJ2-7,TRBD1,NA,CASSSPGQGPYEQYF,TGTGCCAGCAGTTCCCCGGGACAGGGCCCCTACGAGCAGTACTTC
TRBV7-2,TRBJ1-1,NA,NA,CASSPGHSLNTEAFF,TGTGCCAGCAGCCCAGGACACTCACTGAACACTGAAGCTTTCTTT
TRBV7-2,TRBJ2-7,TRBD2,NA,CASSPSRASGSEEQYF,TGTGCCAGCAGCCCATCACGGGCTAGCGGGAGTGAAGAGCAGTACTTC
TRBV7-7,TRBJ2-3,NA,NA,CASSLRLGRPDTQYF,TGTGCTAGCAGCCTCAGACTAGGCCGCCCAGATACGCAGTATTTT
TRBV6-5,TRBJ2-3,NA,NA,CASSWRAPTDTQYF,TGTGCCAGCAGCTGGCGGGCCCCCACAGATACGCAGTATTTT
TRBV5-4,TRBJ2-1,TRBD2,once,CASIETSGSNNEQFF,TGTGCCAGCATCGAGACTAGCGGGAGCAACAATGAGCAGTTCTTC